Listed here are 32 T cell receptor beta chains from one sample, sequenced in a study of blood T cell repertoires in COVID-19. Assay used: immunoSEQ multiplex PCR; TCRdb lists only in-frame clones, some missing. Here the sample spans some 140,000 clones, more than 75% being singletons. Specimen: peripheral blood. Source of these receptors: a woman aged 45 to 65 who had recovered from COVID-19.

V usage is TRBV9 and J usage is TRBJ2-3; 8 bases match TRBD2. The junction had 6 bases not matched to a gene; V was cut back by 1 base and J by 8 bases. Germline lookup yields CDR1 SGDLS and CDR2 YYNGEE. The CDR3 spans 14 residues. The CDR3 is CASSVKGLDLTQYF. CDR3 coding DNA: TGTGCCAGCAGCGTAAAGGGACTAGACCTTACGCAGTATTTT. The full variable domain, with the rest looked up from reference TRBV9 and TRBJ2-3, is DSGVTQTPKHLITATGQRVTLRCSPRSGDLSVYWYQQSLDQGLQFLIQYYNGEERAKGNILERFSAQQFPDLHSELNLSSLELGDSALYFCASSVKGLDLTQYFGPGTRLTVL.

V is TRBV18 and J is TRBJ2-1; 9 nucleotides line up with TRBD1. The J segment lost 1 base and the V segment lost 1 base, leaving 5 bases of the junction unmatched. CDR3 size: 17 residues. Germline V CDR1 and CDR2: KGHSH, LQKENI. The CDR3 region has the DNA TGTGCCAGCTCACCACAAGGGACAGGGTTGTCCTACAATGAGCAGTTCTTC. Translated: CASSPQGTGLSYNEQFF.

CDR3 sequence reads: CASSLRVDTEAFF. DNA of the CDR3: TGCGCCAGCAGCTTGAGAGTTGATACTGAAGCTTTCTTT. The V gene is TRBV5-1, the J gene TRBJ1-1, with D unresolved. V was trimmed by 1 base and J by 5 bases, leaving 9 bases between them. This CDR3 contains 13 residues. Germline V gene lookup returns CDR1 SGHRS and CDR2 YFSETQ.

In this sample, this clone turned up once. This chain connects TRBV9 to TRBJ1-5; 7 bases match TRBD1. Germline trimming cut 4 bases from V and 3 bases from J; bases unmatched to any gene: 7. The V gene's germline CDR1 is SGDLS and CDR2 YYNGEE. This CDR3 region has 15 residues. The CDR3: CASSTTDRVNQPQHF. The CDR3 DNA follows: TGTGCCAGCAGCACGACCGACAGGGTCAATCAGCCCCAGCATTTT.

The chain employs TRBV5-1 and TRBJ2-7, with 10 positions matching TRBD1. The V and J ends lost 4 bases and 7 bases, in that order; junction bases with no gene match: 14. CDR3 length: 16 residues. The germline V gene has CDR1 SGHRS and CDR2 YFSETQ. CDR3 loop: CASSANPGQGSGEQYF. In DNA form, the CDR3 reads TGCGCCAGCAGCGCCAACCCGGGACAGGGGTCTGGGGAGCAGTACTTC.

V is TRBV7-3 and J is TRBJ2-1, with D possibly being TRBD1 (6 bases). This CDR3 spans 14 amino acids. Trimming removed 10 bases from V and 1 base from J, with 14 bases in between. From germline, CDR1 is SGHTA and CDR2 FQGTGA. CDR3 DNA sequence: TGTGCCACCCTGGGGGACATTTCCTACAATGAGCAGTTCTTC. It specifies CATLGDISYNEQFF.

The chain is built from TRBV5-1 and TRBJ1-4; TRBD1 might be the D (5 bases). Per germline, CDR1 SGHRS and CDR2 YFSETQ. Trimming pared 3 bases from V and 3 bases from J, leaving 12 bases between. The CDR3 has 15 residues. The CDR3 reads CASSSQGSANEKLFF. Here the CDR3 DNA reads TGCGCCAGCAGCTCTCAGGGATCGGCTAATGAAAAACTGTTTTTT. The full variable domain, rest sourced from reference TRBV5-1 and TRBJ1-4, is KAGVTQTPRYLIKTRGQQVTLSCSPISGHRSVSWYQQTPGQGLQFLFEYFSETQRNKGNFPGRFSGRQFSNSRSEMNVSTLELGDSALYLCASSSQGSANEKLFFGSGTQLSVL.

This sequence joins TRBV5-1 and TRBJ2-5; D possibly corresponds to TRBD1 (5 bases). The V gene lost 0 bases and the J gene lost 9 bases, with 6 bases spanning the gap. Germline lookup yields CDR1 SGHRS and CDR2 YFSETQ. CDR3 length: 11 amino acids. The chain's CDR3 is CASSLEGPQYF. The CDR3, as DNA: TGCGCCAGCAGCTTGGAGGGGCCCCAGTACTTC.

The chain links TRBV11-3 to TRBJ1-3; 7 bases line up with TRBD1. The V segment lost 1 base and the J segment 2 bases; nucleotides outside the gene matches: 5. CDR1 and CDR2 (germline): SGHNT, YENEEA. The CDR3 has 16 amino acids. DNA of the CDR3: TGTGCCAGCAGCTTAGGGCTACAGGGGCCTGGAAACACCATATATTTT. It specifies CASSLGLQGPGNTIYF.

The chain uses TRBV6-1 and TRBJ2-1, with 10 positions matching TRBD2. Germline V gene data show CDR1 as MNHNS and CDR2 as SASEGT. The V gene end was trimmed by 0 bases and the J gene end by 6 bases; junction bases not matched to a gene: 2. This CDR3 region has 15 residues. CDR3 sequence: CASSEAVAGGNEQFF. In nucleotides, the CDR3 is TGTGCCAGCAGTGAAGCAGTAGCGGGGGGCAATGAGCAGTTCTTC.

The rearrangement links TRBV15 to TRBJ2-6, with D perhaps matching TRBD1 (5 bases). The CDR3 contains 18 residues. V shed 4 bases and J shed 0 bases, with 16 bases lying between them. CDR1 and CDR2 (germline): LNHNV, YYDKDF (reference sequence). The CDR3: CATSTHRFTYSGANVLTF. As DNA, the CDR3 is TGTGCCACCAGCACTCACAGGTTTACCTACTCTGGGGCCAACGTCCTGACTTTC.

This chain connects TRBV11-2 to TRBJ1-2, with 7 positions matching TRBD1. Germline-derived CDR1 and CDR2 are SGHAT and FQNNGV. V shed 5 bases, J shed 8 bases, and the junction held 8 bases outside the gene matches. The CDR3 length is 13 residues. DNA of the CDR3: TGTGCCAGCAGCGTAGGGGGCGTTAGGGGCTACACCTTC. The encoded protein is CASSVGGVRGYTF.

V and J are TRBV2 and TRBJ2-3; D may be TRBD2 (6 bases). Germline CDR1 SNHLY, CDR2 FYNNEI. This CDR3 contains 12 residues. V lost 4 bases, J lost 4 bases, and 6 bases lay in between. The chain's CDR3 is CASSGGADTQYF. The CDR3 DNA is TGTGCCAGCAGTGGGGGGGCAGATACGCAGTATTTT.

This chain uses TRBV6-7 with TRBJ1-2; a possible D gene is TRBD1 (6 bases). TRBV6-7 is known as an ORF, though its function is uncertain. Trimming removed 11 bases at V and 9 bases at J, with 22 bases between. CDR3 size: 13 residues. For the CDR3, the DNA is TGTGCCGGCACCACAGGGAACTGTCTTTGCTACACCTTC. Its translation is CAGTTGNCLCYTF.

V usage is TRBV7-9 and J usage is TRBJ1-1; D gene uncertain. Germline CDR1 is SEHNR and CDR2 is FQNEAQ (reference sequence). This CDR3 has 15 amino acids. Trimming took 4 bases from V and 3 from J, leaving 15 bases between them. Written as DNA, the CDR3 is TGTGCCAGCAGCTCTTATCGACGGCGGGACACTGAAGCTTTCTTT. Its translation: CASSSYRRRDTEAFF. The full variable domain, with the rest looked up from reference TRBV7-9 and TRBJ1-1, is DTGVSQNPRHKITKRGQNVTFRCDPISEHNRLYWYRQTLGQGPEFLTYFQNEAQLEKSRLLSDRFSAERPKGSFSTLEIQRTEQGDSAMYLCASSSYRRRDTEAFFGQGTRLTVV.

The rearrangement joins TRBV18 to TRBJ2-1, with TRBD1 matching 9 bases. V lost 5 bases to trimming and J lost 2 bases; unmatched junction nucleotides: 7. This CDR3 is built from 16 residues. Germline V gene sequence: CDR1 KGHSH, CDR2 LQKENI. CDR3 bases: TGTGCCAGCTCAAGCGTACAGGGGGCCCCCTACAATGAGCAGTTCTTC. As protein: CASSSVQGAPYNEQFF.

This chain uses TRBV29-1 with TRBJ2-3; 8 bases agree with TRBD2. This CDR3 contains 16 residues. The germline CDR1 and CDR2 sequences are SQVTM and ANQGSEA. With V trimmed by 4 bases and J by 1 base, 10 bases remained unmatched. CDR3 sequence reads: CSVASLSGSGTDTQYF. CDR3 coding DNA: TGCAGCGTTGCCTCCCTGAGCGGGAGTGGCACAGATACGCAGTATTTT.

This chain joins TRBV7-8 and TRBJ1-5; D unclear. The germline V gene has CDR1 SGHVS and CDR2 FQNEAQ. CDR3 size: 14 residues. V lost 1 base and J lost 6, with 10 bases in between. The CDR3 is CASSLGRVRQPQHF. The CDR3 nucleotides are TGTGCCAGCAGCTTAGGTCGGGTGCGTCAGCCCCAGCATTTT.

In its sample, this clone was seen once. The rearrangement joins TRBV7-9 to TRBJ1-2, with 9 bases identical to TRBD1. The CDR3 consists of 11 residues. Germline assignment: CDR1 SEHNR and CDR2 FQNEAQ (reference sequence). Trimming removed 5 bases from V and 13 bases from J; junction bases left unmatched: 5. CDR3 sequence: CASSPDRGSTF. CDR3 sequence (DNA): TGTGCCAGCAGCCCCGACAGGGGGAGCACCTTC.

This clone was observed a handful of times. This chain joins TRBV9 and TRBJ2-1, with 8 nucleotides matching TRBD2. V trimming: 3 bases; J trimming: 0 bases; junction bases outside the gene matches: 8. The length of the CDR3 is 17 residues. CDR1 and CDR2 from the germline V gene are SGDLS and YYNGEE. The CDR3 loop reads CASSARSGTSSYNEQFF. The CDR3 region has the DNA TGTGCCAGCAGCGCGCGTTCTGGGACTAGCTCCTACAATGAGCAGTTCTTC.

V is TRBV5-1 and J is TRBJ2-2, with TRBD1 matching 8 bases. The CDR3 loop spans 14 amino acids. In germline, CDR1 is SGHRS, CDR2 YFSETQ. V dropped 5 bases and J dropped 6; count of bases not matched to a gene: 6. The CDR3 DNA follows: TGCGCCAGCAGAGACAGGGGTACGTCCGGGGAGCTGTTTTTT. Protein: CASRDRGTSGELFF. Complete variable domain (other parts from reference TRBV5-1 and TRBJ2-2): KAGVTQTPRYLIKTRGQQVTLSCSPISGHRSVSWYQQTPGQGLQFLFEYFSETQRNKGNFPGRFSGRQFSNSRSEMNVSTLELGDSALYLCASRDRGTSGELFFGEGSRLTVL.

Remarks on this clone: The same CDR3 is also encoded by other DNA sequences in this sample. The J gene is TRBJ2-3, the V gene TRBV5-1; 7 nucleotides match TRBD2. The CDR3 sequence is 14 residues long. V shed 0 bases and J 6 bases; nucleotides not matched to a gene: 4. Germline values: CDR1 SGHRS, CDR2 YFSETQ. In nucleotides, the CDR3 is TGCGCCAGCAGCTTGGGACTAGCCGGGGATACGCAGTATTTT. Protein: CASSLGLAGDTQYF.

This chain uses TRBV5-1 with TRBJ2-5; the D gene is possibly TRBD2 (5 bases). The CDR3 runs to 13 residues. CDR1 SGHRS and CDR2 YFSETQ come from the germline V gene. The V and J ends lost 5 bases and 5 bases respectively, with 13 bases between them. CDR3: CASRRETGETQYF. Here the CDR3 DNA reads TGCGCCAGCAGACGGGAAACGGGGGAGACCCAGTACTTC.

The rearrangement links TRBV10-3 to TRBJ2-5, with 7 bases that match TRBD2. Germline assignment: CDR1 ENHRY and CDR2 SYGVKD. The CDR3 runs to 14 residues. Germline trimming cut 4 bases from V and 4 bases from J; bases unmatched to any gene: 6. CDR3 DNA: TGTGCCATCAGTGGGGGAGGGCAGGGAGAGACCCAGTACTTC. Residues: CAISGGGQGETQYF.

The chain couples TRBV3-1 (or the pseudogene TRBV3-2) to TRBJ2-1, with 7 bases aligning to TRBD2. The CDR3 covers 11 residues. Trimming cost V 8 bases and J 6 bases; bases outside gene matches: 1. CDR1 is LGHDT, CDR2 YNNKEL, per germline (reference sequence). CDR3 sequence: CASGRANEQFF. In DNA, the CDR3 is TGTGCCAGCGGGAGGGCCAATGAGCAGTTCTTC.

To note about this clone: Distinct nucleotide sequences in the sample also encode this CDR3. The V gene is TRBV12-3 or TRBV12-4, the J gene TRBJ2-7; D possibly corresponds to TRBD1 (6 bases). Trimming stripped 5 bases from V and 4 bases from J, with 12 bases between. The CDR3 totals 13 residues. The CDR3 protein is CASSRNRGYEQYF. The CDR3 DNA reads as TGTGCCAGCAGTCGAAATAGGGGGTACGAGCAGTACTTC.

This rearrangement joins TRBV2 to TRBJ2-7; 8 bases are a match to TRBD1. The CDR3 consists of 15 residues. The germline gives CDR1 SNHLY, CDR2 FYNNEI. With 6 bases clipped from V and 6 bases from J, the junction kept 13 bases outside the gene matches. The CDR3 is CASSANPVGTGEQYF. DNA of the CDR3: TGTGCCAGCAGCGCAAACCCCGTTGGGACAGGCGAGCAGTACTTC.

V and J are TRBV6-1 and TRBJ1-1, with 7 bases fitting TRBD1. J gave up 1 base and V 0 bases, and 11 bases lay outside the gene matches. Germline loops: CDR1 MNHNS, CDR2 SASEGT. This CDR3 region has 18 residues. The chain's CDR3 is CASSEAAGGWRGNTEAFF. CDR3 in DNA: TGTGCCAGCAGTGAAGCGGCAGGGGGTTGGAGGGGGAACACTGAAGCTTTCTTT.

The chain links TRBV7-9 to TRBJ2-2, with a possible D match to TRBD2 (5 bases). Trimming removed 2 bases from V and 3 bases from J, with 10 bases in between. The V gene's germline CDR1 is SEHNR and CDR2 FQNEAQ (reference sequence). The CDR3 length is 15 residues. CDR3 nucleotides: TGTGCCAGCAGCTTATACGGGGTCGACACCGGGGAGCTGTTTTTT. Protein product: CASSLYGVDTGELFF. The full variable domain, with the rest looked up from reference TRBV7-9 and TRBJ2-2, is DTGVSQNPRHKITKRGQNVTFRCDPISEHNRLYWYRQTLGQGPEFLTYFQNEAQLEKSRLLSDRFSAERPKGSFSTLEIQRTEQGDSAMYLCASSLYGVDTGELFFGEGSRLTVL.

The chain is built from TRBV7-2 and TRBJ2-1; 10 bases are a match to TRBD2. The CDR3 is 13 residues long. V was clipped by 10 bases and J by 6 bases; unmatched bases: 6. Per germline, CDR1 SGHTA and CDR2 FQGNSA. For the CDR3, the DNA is TGTGCCACTAAGCGGGGGGGCCGCAATGAGCAGTTCTTC. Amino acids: CATKRGGRNEQFF.

CDR3 sequence: CASSLRDSYEQYF. CDR3 sequence (DNA): TGTGCCAGCAGCCTCCGGGACAGTTACGAGCAGTACTTC. V usage is TRBV5-5 and J usage is TRBJ2-7; 7 bases fit TRBD1. Per germline, CDR1 SGHKS and CDR2 YYEKEE (reference sequence). V was clipped by 4 bases and J by 4 bases; unmatched bases: 5. The CDR3 is made up of 13 amino acids.

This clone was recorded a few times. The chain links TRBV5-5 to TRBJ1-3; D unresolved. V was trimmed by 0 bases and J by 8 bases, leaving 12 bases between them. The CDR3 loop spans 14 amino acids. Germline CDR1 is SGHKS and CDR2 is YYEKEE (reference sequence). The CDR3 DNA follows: TGTGCCAGCAGCTTGGACGTCGGGAGGGACACCATATATTTT. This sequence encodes CASSLDVGRDTIYF.